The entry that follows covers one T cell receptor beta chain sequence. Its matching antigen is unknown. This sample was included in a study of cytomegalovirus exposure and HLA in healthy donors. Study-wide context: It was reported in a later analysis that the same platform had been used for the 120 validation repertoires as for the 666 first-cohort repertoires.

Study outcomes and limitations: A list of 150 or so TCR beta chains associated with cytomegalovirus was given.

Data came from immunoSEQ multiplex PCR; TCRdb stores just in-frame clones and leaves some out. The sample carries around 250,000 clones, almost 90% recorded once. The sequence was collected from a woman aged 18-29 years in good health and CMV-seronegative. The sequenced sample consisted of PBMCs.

DNA of the CDR3: TGTGCCAGCAGCGTTAGCGGTGGTGGGAGCACAGATACGCAGTATTTT. Protein sequence: CASSVSGGGSTDTQYF. The chain couples TRBV9 to TRBJ2-3; D possibly corresponds to TRBD2 (6 bases). CDR1 SGDLS and CDR2 YYNGEE come from the germline V gene. The CDR3 runs 16 residues. V was pared by 2 bases and J by 0 bases, with 13 bases between.